The text below deals with one T cell receptor beta chain. Its antigen is as yet unknown. This entry is derived from a study of identical twins. Whole-study results and caveats: Twin-shared out-of-frame alpha sequences showed excess low generation probability. Within beta out-of-frame sequences, the excess sharing observed between twins was weaker. Models underpredicted monozygotic twin sharing of out-of-frame TCR alpha.

From the 5' RACE reads, TCRdb called clonotypes with MiXCR, one entry per CDR3 protein. The table includes 1,800,000 or so distinct CDR3 sequences, about 31% detected once. The sample comprised cord blood. The receptor's source is a newborn girl in good health.

For the CDR3, the DNA is TGCAGTGCTGGCAGGGTTGGGGCCAACGTCCTGACTTTC. Translated: CSAGRVGANVLTF. The chain links TRBV20-1 to TRBJ2-6, with TRBD1 as a possible D gene (5 bases). V lost 5 bases to trimming and J lost 3 bases, with 8 bases between them. CDR3 size: 13 residues. Germline lookup yields CDR1 DFQATT and CDR2 SNEGSKA (reference sequence).